This T cell receptor beta chain was sequenced for a study of T cells in Graves' hyperthyroidism and ophthalmopathy (dated by TCRdb to the late 2010s). Context from the whole study: Peripheral blood was sampled at the time of initial diagnosis, prior to any treatment. TCR Vbeta CDR3 sequencing of around 130 peripheral blood samples (about 45 ophthalmopathy, roughly 74 hyperthyroidism and approximately 17 progressor patients) is reported in the paper. For training and testing, the roughly 97 patients in the discovery cohort were randomly divided in a 7:3 ratio. Following sampling, methimazole starting at 30 mg daily was given to hyperthyroidism patients, and high-dose intravenous methylprednisolone was given to ophthalmopathy patients. TCR V-J signatures able to tell the groups apart were searched for in a discovery cohort of 90 to 100 patients, of whom over 40 had Graves' ophthalmopathy and around 56 had stable Graves' hyperthyroidism. Prospective prediction of ophthalmopathy was tested in an independent validation cohort of some 19 hyperthyroidism patients and approximately 17 patients who later progressed to ophthalmopathy. In addition, the study compared T-cell repertoires in thyroid tissue and in blood from roughly six Graves' hyperthyroidism patients. Study-level results and caveats: In cross-validation, a model built on a 13 V-J signature told ophthalmopathy apart from stable hyperthyroidism with approximately 91% sensitivity and around 81% specificity, and in testing the same model reached 80%/75%. No statistical method was used to fix the sample size in advance, and group allocation was not hidden from the investigators. During validation, the model predicted progression to ophthalmopathy a median of about 6.3 months ahead of onset, with almost 71% sensitivity and 72.22% specificity. Blood samples also contained most of the expanded thyroid clonotypes (frequency above 0.001), which suggests that blood repertoires may reflect thyroid immune responses.

Hyperthyroidism patients were newly diagnosed, had a disease duration of under 2 months, and were aged 18 to 65 years. Exclusion was applied to patients with uncontrolled infections, other autoimmune diseases, pregnancy or lactation. Diagnoses relied on clinical symptoms, serum thyroxine and TRAb, thyroid ultrasound and orbital computed tomography. For progressor patients, blood was drawn at the first diagnosis of hyperthyroidism, before any ophthalmopathy symptoms had appeared. Ficoll-Paque density gradient centrifugation was used to isolate PBMCs from approximately 10 ml of fresh peripheral blood. Progressor patients were defined as those initially diagnosed with Graves' hyperthyroidism in whom ophthalmopathy developed during follow-up. Total RNA was extracted with Trizol reagent, and quality was checked on an Agilent 2100 Bioanalyzer. TCR beta CDR3 regions were amplified from RNA transcripts. A first-round RT-PCR of the TCR CDR3 used the HTBI primer set with the Qiagen OneStep RT-PCR kit. The libraries were constructed in a second round of multiplex PCR and then size-selected and purified. Sequencing of the libraries was done on an Illumina HiSeq2000 using paired-end 100 bp reads. As for the authors' bioinformatics: SOAPnuke was used to process the raw data, throwing out any read that contained adapters or uncalled bases, had a mean Phred below 15, or lacked an exact constant-primer or identifier match. High-quality paired reads were merged using COPE v1.2.5, and each unique nucleotide sequence was defined as a clonotype. MiTCR v1.1 was used to align clonotypes to the IMGT TRBV, TRBD and TRBJ reference segments. The analysis was restricted to V-J combinations with a frequency above 0.0001, which together covered 98% to 99.2% of the repertoires. A TCS score was defined as the ratio of F50 (clonal expansion) to E x V (chaos), with BLOSUM62-based TCRdist applied between CDR3 peptides within each V-J. Welch's t-statistics and random forest reduced 450 to 600 V-J features to about 12, which were used in a naive Bayes classifier (R e1071). TCRdb reprocessing: public reads trimmed at Q25 with fastp, clones called with MiXCR, in-frame beta chains kept. Each record represents a unique CDR3 protein, reported with the most common genes and DNA among its rows. The V and J calls and clone size are TCRdb's, not the authors'. The sample has about 770,000 distinct CDR3 sequences on record, roughly a sixth of them singletons. The ten top clones hold over 15% of the sample.

At least ten counts were recorded for this clonotype. This receptor's antigen is unknown. No per-base quality is available; no much larger clone lies one base away. The sequence came from a woman aged 45 to 65 with Graves' hyperthyroidism that later progressed to Graves' ophthalmopathy. The sequenced sample was blood.

In nucleotides, the sequence is TGTGCCAGCAGTCCTAATCCGGGACGGACGGGCGCTGAAGCTTTCTTT. Its protein reads: CASSPNPGRTGAEAFF. The chain employs TRBV12-3 or TRBV12-4 and TRBJ1-1; TRBD1 is possibly the D segment (5 matching bases). V loses 5 bases of germline sequence and J loses 6 bases, and the interval between the two ends is 22 bases. From its cysteine to its phenylalanine, the CDR3 spans 16 amino acids. Just the 48-base CDR3 DNA is kept, in frame starting at base 1.